A single sample gave rise to the 25 T cell receptor beta chains below, sequenced in a study of Ad26.COV2.S vaccination and SARS-CoV-2 variants. Treatment described: approximately 18 received Ad26.COV2.S at low or high dose, single or two shots; about 5 received placebo; per-sample allocation not given. The investigators took samples on day 63 after the first vaccine or placebo injection. Data came from immunoSEQ multiplex PCR; TCRdb stores just in-frame clones and leaves some out. This sample has about 480,000 clones, with approximately 88% found just once. This specimen consisted of peripheral blood, obtained in a trial of Ad26.COV2.S vaccine versus placebo. Receptors originate from a person between 18 and 59 years old who received the Ad26.COV2.S COVID-19 vaccine or a placebo.

This clone was counted once. The CDR3 coding sequence is TGTGCCAGCAGATCTACAGGGTGGGAGACCCAGTACTTC. As protein: CASRSTGWETQYF. V gene TRBV12-3 or TRBV12-4 combines with J gene TRBJ2-5; D is perhaps TRBD1 (6 bases). Between the trimmed V and J ends, which lost 6 bases and 5 bases, there was a span of 13 bases. There are 13 residues in the CDR3.

V usage is TRBV15 and J usage is TRBJ1-4; D is undetermined. CDR3 length: 12 residues. Germline V lookup: CDR1 LNHNV, CDR2 YYDKDF (reference sequence). V lost 8 bases and J lost 4, with 8 bases in between. The CDR3 here is CATGGVNEKLFF. The CDR3 bases are TGTGCCACCGGTGGTGTTAATGAAAAACTGTTTTTT. Full variable domain (rest looked up from reference TRBV15 and TRBJ1-4): DAMVIQNPRYQVTQFGKPVTLSCSQTLNHNVMYWYQQKSSQAPKLLFHYYDKDFNNEADTPDNFQSRRPNTSFCFLDIRSPGLGDTAMYLCATGGVNEKLFFGSGTQLSVL.

The rearrangement joins TRBV28 to TRBJ1-4; TRBD1 is a possible D gene (5 bases). This CDR3 spans 15 amino acids. Germline loops: CDR1 MDHEN, CDR2 SYDVKM. V was pared by 8 bases and J by 7 bases, with 20 bases between. Here the CDR3 DNA reads TGTGCCAGCGGAGTGCCCGGGACTGGGGGTGAAAAACTGTTTTTT. Translation gives CASGVPGTGGEKLFF.

The gene calls are TRBV27 and TRBJ2-1; D unresolved. Trimming took 5 bases from V and 3 from J, leaving 8 bases between them. The CDR3 is 13 amino acids. Germline CDR1 and CDR2: MNHEY and SMNVEV (reference sequence). DNA for the CDR3: TGTGCCAGCAGTCCTCCCTTCTACAATGAGCAGTTCTTC. Its translation: CASSPPFYNEQFF.

The chain combines TRBV19 with TRBJ1-5; no reliable D call. The germline V gene has CDR1 LNHDA and CDR2 SQIVND (reference sequence). The CDR3 has 15 amino acids. V was cut by 7 bases and J by 0 bases, with 13 bases left in between. The CDR3 DNA reads TGTGCCAGTATCGGCGGCCCTTATAGCAATCAGCCCCAGCATTTT. It translates to CASIGGPYSNQPQHF.

The J gene is TRBJ2-3, the V gene TRBV4-3; D assignment may be TRBD1 or TRBD2 (6 bases each). CDR3 size: 13 residues. Looked up from germline, CDR1 is LGHNA and CDR2 is YSLEER. With 2 bases removed from V and 7 bases from J, the gap between germline ends came to 10 bases. CDR3 in amino acids: CASSQSGANTQYF. Here the CDR3 DNA reads TGCGCCAGCAGCCAATCGGGGGCGAATACGCAGTATTTT.

This rearrangement joins TRBV2 to TRBJ1-5; 11 positions match TRBD1. This CDR3 is built from 15 residues. The V gene's germline CDR1 is SNHLY and CDR2 FYNNEI. Trimming removed 9 bases from V and 6 bases from J; junction bases left unmatched: 10. CDR3 nucleotides: TGTGCCAGTAGACCGGGACAGGGGGTCTTTCAGCCCCAGCATTTT. As protein: CASRPGQGVFQPQHF.

This clone was seen only a few times. This rearrangement joins TRBV6-5 to TRBJ1-2, with 7 bases matching TRBD1. J gave up 2 bases and V 6 bases, and 3 bases lay outside the gene matches. There are 13 residues in the CDR3. Germline assignment: CDR1 MNHEY and CDR2 SVGAGI. The CDR3 loop is CASRAGQNYGYTF. As DNA, the CDR3 is TGTGCCAGCAGGGCGGGACAGAACTATGGCTACACCTTC.

CDR3 protein: CASSLWAGWFDNEQFF. CDR3 DNA sequence: TGTGCCAGCAGCTTATGGGCGGGATGGTTCGACAATGAGCAGTTCTTC. V usage is TRBV7-2 and J usage is TRBJ2-1; D might be TRBD2 (6 bases). The CDR3 runs to 16 residues. CDR1 is SGHTA, CDR2 FQGNSA, per germline. V gave up 2 bases and J gave up 5 bases, with 16 bases separating them.

The rearrangement uses TRBV12-3 or TRBV12-4 and TRBJ2-1; D possibly uses TRBD1 or TRBD2 (6 bases each). This CDR3 contains 13 residues. The V gene lost 7 bases and the J gene lost 5 bases, with 12 bases spanning the gap. CDR3 bases: TGTGCCAGCAACACCGGGGGCAACAATGAGCAGTTCTTC. Its protein product is CASNTGGNNEQFF.

The chain joins TRBV7-9 to TRBJ2-5; 8 positions agree with TRBD2. CDR1 and CDR2 from the germline V gene are SEHNR and FQNEAQ (reference sequence). The J segment lost 3 bases and the V segment lost 6 bases, leaving 15 bases of the junction unmatched. There are 17 residues in the CDR3. The CDR3 here is CASRSFPSQAGEETQYF. CDR3 nucleotide sequence: TGTGCCAGCAGGTCTTTTCCTTCCCAAGCGGGAGAAGAGACCCAGTACTTC.

The chain is built from TRBV7-2 and TRBJ2-5; 7 bases map to TRBD2. Looked up from germline, CDR1 is SGHTA and CDR2 is FQGNSA. The ends lost 6 bases at V and 5 bases at J; junction bases unmatched: 3. This CDR3 contains 12 residues. CDR3 in amino acids: CASRGLGETQYF. Written as DNA, the CDR3 is TGTGCCAGCAGAGGACTAGGGGAGACCCAGTACTTC.

J is TRBJ1-1 and V is TRBV28, with unresolved D. This CDR3 has 13 residues. V lost 3 bases and J 3 bases, leaving 8 bases between the germline ends. CDR1 and CDR2 (germline): MDHEN, SYDVKM. The CDR3 DNA is TGTGCCAGCAGTTTCCGGGTGGACACTGAAGCTTTCTTT. Protein product: CASSFRVDTEAFF. Filled out from reference TRBV28 and TRBJ1-1, the complete variable domain reads DVKVTQSSRYLVKRTGEKVFLECVQDMDHENMFWYRQDPGLGLRLIYFSYDVKMKEKGDIPEGYSVSREKKERFSLILESASTNQTSMYLCASSFRVDTEAFFGQGTRLTVV.

The V gene is TRBV19, the J gene TRBJ1-2, with 7 bases matching TRBD1. The germline V gene has CDR1 LNHDA and CDR2 SQIVND (reference sequence). CDR3 length: 14 residues. Unmatched junction bases numbered 7, after V lost 4 bases and J lost 5 bases. The DNA of the CDR3 is TGTGCCAGTAGTAGTCTCGGGACAGATTATGGCTACACCTTC. Translation gives CASSSLGTDYGYTF.

The V gene is TRBV7-2, the J gene TRBJ2-7; TRBD2 aligns across 9 bases. From germline, CDR1 is SGHTA and CDR2 FQGNSA. CDR3 size: 19 residues. The trim removed 0 bases at V and 1 base at J, leaving 13 bases unmatched. The CDR3 DNA follows: TGTGCCAGCAGCTTAGCCCCCCCGAGGGCTACTAGCGGGTCCTACGAGCAGTACTTC. It codes for CASSLAPPRATSGSYEQYF.

This chain joins TRBV28 and TRBJ1-1; TRBD1 might be the D (5 bases). Trimming removed 8 bases at V and 5 bases at J, with 15 bases between. Germline V gene data show CDR1 as MDHEN and CDR2 as SYDVKM. This CDR3 spans 13 amino acids. CDR3: CASSGPSRTEAFF. The DNA for the CDR3 is TGTGCCAGCTCAGGGCCTTCGAGGACTGAAGCTTTCTTT.

The chain recombines TRBV6-5 with TRBJ1-5; 7 bases fit TRBD1. V shed 11 bases, J shed 4 bases, and the junction held 5 bases outside the gene matches. Germline V CDR1 and CDR2: MNHEY, SVGAGI. The CDR3 runs 12 residues. CDR3 protein: CASRGGNQPQHF. For the CDR3, the DNA is TGTGCCTCCAGGGGGGGGAATCAGCCCCAGCATTTT.

The gene calls are TRBV4-2 and TRBJ2-4, with a tentative D call TRBD2 (6 bases). The CDR3 is 16 residues long. The V end lost 2 bases, the J end lost 6 bases, and 17 bases lay between the germline ends. The V gene's germline CDR1 is LGHNA and CDR2 YNFKEQ. Here the CDR3 DNA reads TGTGCCAGCAGCCAACCCCCCGGGGGACTCGGAAACATTCAGTACTTC. Residues: CASSQPPGGLGNIQYF.

The chain combines TRBV5-6 with TRBJ1-5; a possible D gene is TRBD1 (6 bases). This CDR3 contains 14 residues. Looked up from germline, CDR1 is SGHDT and CDR2 is YYEEEE. V was clipped by 2 bases and J by 6 bases, with 12 bases between them. CDR3 amino acids: CASSFRGRFQPQHF. The CDR3 coding sequence is TGTGCCAGCAGCTTCCGGGGGCGCTTTCAGCCCCAGCATTTT.

The V call is TRBV4-3, the J call TRBJ2-1; 13 nucleotides agree with TRBD2. With 0 bases clipped from V and 6 bases from J, the junction kept 5 bases outside the gene matches. Germline V gene lookup returns CDR1 LGHNA and CDR2 YSLEER. The CDR3 totals 17 residues. The CDR3 reads CASSQEGLAGMGNEQFF. The CDR3 DNA follows: TGCGCCAGCAGCCAAGAGGGACTAGCGGGAATGGGCAATGAGCAGTTCTTC.

The genes are TRBV9 and TRBJ2-7, with 9 positions matching TRBD1. The trim removed 3 bases at V and 4 bases at J, leaving 8 bases unmatched. CDR3 length: 15 amino acids. Germline V gene sequence: CDR1 SGDLS, CDR2 YYNGEE. Here the CDR3 DNA reads TGTGCCAGCAGCGAAAGACAGGGGGTCGCGTACGAGCAGTACTTC. Its protein product is CASSERQGVAYEQYF.

V is TRBV10-3 and J is TRBJ1-2; maybe TRBD1 (6 bases). Germline CDR1 is ENHRY and CDR2 is SYGVKD. V was pared by 6 bases and J by 4 bases, with 6 bases between. The CDR3 runs 11 residues. CDR3 DNA: TGTGCCATCAGGGGGGCCTATGGCTACACCTTC. Translated, it gives CAIRGAYGYTF.

The rearrangement joins TRBV29-1 to TRBJ1-2; 9 bases align to TRBD1. J lost 4 bases, V lost 1 base, and 4 bases had no gene match. The CDR3 contains 14 residues. CDR1 and CDR2 from the germline V gene are SQVTM and ANQGSEA. CDR3 amino acids: CSVEGGTGIYGYTF. The DNA for the CDR3 is TGCAGCGTTGAAGGGGGGACAGGGATCTATGGCTACACCTTC.

The chain has TRBV5-5 and TRBJ2-1; D is undetermined. Germline-derived CDR1 and CDR2 are SGHKS and YYEKEE (reference sequence). Deletions cut 2 bases from V and 1 base from J, with 4 bases between. There are 13 residues in the CDR3. The CDR3, as DNA: TGTGCCAGCAGCTTAGGTTCCTACAATGAGCAGTTCTTC. Its translation is CASSLGSYNEQFF.

The chain is built from TRBV28 and TRBJ1-1; tentative D call: TRBD1 (6 bases). Trimming took off 7 bases at V and 2 bases at J, with 11 bases between the two ends. Per the germline V gene, CDR1 is MDHEN and CDR2 is SYDVKM. The CDR3 is 13 amino acids. CDR3: CASIGGSNTEAFF. Written as DNA, the CDR3 is TGTGCCAGCATCGGGGGCAGTAACACTGAAGCTTTCTTT.